This T cell receptor (beta chain) was profiled in a study of OX40 agonist ivuxolimab in advanced cancers. Study information: The patients received agonistic anti-OX40 (CD134) antibody ivuxolimab. Study results and limitations: Among T cells, CD8+ cells averaged more expanded clones than CD4+ cells.

Assay used: immunoSEQ multiplex PCR; TCRdb lists only in-frame clones, some missing. This repertoire shows tens of thousands of clones, 85% to 90% found once; its top ten account for roughly a tenth. On cycle 4 day 1 and cycle 7 day 1, as well as at baseline, blood was sampled. The CDR3 contains 14 residues. Germline V lookup: CDR1 SGHVS, CDR2 FQNEAQ. Trimming shortened V by 3 bases and J by 3 bases, and 8 bases separated the two germline ends. This clone has just one count. What it recognizes is unknown. The sample here was CD4+ or CD8+ T cells sorted from blood, taken in a trial of the OX40 agonist ivuxolimab. This clonotype originated in an adult with an advanced solid tumor such as melanoma, head and neck, liver or kidney cancer. The J gene is TRBJ2-2, the V gene TRBV7-8; D ambiguous. The CDR3 DNA reads TGTGCCAGCAGCTTGGTGGTATACACCGGGGAGCTGTTTTTT. Translation: CASSLVVYTGELFF.